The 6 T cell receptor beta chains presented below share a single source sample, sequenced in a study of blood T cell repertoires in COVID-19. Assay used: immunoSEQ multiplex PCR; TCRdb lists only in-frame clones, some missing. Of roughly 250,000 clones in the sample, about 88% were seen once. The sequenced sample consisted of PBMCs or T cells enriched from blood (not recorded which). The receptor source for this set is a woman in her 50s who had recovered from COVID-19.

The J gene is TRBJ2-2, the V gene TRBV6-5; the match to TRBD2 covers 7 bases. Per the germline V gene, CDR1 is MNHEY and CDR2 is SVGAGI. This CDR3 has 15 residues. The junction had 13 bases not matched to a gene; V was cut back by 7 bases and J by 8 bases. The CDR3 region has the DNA TGTGCCAGCAAAGAGCGGGACTACAACAGAGGGGAGCTGTTTTTT. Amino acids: CASKERDYNRGELFF.

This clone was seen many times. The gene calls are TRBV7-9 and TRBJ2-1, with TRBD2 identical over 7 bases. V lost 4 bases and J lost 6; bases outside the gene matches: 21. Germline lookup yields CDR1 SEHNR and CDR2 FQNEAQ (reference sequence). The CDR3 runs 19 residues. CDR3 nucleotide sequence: TGTGCCAGCAGCTCCCAGCTTAATTTAGGCGGGAGCCCGGGCAATGAGCAGTTCTTC. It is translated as CASSSQLNLGGSPGNEQFF.

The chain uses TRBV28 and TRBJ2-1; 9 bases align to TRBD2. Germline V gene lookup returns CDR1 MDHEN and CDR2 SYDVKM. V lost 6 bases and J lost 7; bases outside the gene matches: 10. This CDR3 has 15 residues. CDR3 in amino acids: CASSGREGELNEQFF. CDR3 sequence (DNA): TGTGCCAGCAGCGGGCGGGAGGGCGAGTTGAATGAGCAGTTCTTC.

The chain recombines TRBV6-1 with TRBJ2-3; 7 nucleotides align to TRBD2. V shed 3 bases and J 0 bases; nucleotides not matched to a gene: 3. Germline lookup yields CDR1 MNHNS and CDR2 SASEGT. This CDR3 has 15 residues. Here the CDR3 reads CASSEERGSTDTQYF. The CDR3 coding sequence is TGTGCCAGCAGTGAGGAGCGGGGCAGCACAGATACGCAGTATTTT.

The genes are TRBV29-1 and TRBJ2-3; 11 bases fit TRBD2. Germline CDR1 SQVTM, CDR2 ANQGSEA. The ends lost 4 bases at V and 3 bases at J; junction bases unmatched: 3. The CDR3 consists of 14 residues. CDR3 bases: TGCAGCGTTGCGGCTAGCGGGAGGACAGATACGCAGTATTTT. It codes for CSVAASGRTDTQYF.

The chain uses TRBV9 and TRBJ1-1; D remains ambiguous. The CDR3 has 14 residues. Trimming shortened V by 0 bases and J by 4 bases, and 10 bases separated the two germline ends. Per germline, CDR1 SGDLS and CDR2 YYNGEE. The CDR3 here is CASSVGSPTTEAFF. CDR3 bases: TGTGCCAGCAGCGTAGGTAGTCCAACCACTGAAGCTTTCTTT.